The 29 T cell receptor beta chains listed next were all sequenced from one sample in a study of shared T cell receptors in the human thymus. Only in-frame clones appear in the TCRdb table, and some are missing; sequencing was by immunoSEQ multiplex PCR. Of hundreds of thousands of clones listed, over 90% are singletons. The sequenced sample consisted of thymocytes. The receptor set was obtained from a human donor.

The rearrangement joins TRBV10-1 to TRBJ2-7; 7 positions match TRBD1. Germline trimming cut 3 bases from V and 5 bases from J; bases unmatched to any gene: 13. CDR1 is WNHNN and CDR2 is SYGVQD in the germline V gene (reference sequence). The CDR3 spans 16 residues. The CDR3 region is CASSDSEGGVNHEQYF. The CDR3 DNA reads TGCGCCAGCAGTGACTCGGAAGGGGGCGTAAATCACGAGCAGTACTTC.

The rearrangement joins TRBV19 to TRBJ1-4; TRBD1 agrees at 7 bases. The germline V gene encodes CDR1 LNHDA and CDR2 SQIVND (reference sequence). The CDR3 runs to 16 residues. The V and J ends lost 3 bases and 2 bases, in that order; junction bases with no gene match: 6. In nucleotides, the CDR3 is TGTGCCAGTAGTATGTCCGCAGGGGGTACTAATGAAAAACTGTTTTTT. This sequence encodes CASSMSAGGTNEKLFF.

This chain connects TRBV29-1 to TRBJ2-7; D gene uncertain. Trimming took off 1 base at V and 6 bases at J, with 13 bases between the two ends. This CDR3 contains 13 residues. Germline V lookup: CDR1 SQVTM, CDR2 ANQGSEA. The CDR3 region is CSVEVGRLGEQYF. The DNA of the CDR3 is TGCAGCGTTGAAGTGGGCAGGCTAGGCGAGCAGTACTTC.

This rearrangement joins TRBV28 to TRBJ2-7, with 7 bases aligning to TRBD1. CDR1 is MDHEN, CDR2 SYDVKM, per germline. The CDR3 runs to 15 residues. Trimming removed 6 bases from V and 0 bases from J; junction bases left unmatched: 8. The chain's CDR3 is CASSQGQTSSYEQYF. The CDR3 coding sequence is TGTGCCAGCAGCCAGGGACAGACGAGCTCCTACGAGCAGTACTTC.

The chain combines TRBV6-5 with TRBJ1-4; D remains unclear. Germline V gives CDR1 MNHEY, CDR2 SVGAGI. The CDR3 is 15 residues long. Trimming removed 0 bases from V and 6 bases from J, with 11 bases in between. The CDR3 reads CASSYSGREDEKLFF. The CDR3, as DNA: TGTGCCAGCAGTTACTCGGGGAGAGAGGATGAAAAACTGTTTTTT.

The chain carries TRBV28 and TRBJ2-7, with D perhaps matching TRBD2 (6 bases). There are 14 residues in the CDR3. Trimming pared 1 base from V and 7 bases from J, leaving 14 bases between. Germline lookup yields CDR1 MDHEN and CDR2 SYDVKM. The CDR3 loop reads CASSLYERALEQYF. The CDR3 DNA is TGTGCCAGCAGTTTATACGAGCGGGCCCTGGAGCAGTACTTC.

The chain links TRBV28 to TRBJ2-7; D is unresolved. Germline V gene data show CDR1 as MDHEN and CDR2 as SYDVKM. The CDR3 spans 15 residues. Trimming removed 3 bases from V and 6 bases from J, with 18 bases in between. CDR3 residues: CASSFRQALPLEQYF. CDR3 DNA: TGTGCCAGCAGTTTCCGGCAGGCTCTCCCCCTCGAGCAGTACTTC.

The V gene is TRBV27, the J gene TRBJ1-5; D unresolved. V gave up 3 bases and J gave up 0 bases, with 18 bases separating them. CDR1 is MNHEY and CDR2 is SMNVEV in the germline V gene (reference sequence). The CDR3 spans 18 residues. The CDR3 coding sequence is TGTGCCAGCAGTTTGAAGGGCTCCTCCGTTTATAGCAATCAGCCCCAGCATTTT. This sequence encodes CASSLKGSSVYSNQPQHF.

The chain combines TRBV19 with TRBJ2-1; the D is unclear. The CDR3 loop spans 13 amino acids. The V end lost 0 bases, the J end lost 4 bases, and 4 bases lay between the germline ends. CDR1 is LNHDA, CDR2 SQIVND, per germline (reference sequence). CDR3 DNA: TGTGCCAGTAGTATAGATCATTACAATGAGCAGTTCTTC. Translation gives CASSIDHYNEQFF. The full variable domain, in which reference TRBV19 and TRBJ2-1 provide the parts outside the CDR3, is DGGITQSPKYLFRKEGQNVTLSCEQNLNHDAMYWYRQDPGQGLRLIYYSQIVNDFQKGDIAEGYSVSREKKESFPLTVTSAQKNPTAFYLCASSIDHYNEQFFGPGTRLTVL.

DNA for the CDR3: TGTGCCAGCAGCCGACTAGCAGGCGAGCAGTACTTC. Its translation is CASSRLAGEQYF. The rearrangement uses TRBV11-2 and TRBJ2-7, with 7 bases aligning to TRBD2. Germline V lookup: CDR1 SGHAT, CDR2 FQNNGV. V lost 5 bases to trimming and J lost 6 bases; unmatched junction nucleotides: 4. CDR3 size: 12 residues.

The J gene is TRBJ2-7, the V gene TRBV9, with 10 bases that match TRBD1. The J segment lost 9 bases and the V segment lost 0 bases, leaving 6 bases of the junction unmatched. The CDR3 is 14 amino acids. Germline V gives CDR1 SGDLS, CDR2 YYNGEE. CDR3 protein: CASSVGTGGVGQYF. The CDR3 DNA is TGTGCCAGCAGCGTAGGGACAGGGGGAGTCGGGCAGTACTTC.

The chain recombines TRBV5-1 with TRBJ1-1; a weak D match, TRBD1 (5 bases). With 4 bases removed from V and 3 bases from J, the gap between germline ends came to 22 bases. The CDR3 totals 17 residues. Germline V gives CDR1 SGHRS, CDR2 YFSETQ. CDR3 in amino acids: CASSGNRRGRRDTEAFF. The CDR3, as DNA: TGCGCCAGCAGCGGAAACCGTCGGGGACGGAGGGACACTGAAGCTTTCTTT.

This clone was seen only once. The chain employs TRBV25-1 and TRBJ1-3; D not certain. V lost 1 base, J lost 0 bases, and 13 bases lay in between. Germline loops: CDR1 MGHDK, CDR2 SYGVNS. This CDR3 is 17 amino acids long. For the CDR3, the DNA is TGTGCCAGCAGTGAATTCGGCCCAAACAGCTCTGGAAACACCATATATTTT. Protein product: CASSEFGPNSSGNTIYF.

J is TRBJ2-5 and V is TRBV28; TRBD1 agrees at 8 bases. The germline V gene encodes CDR1 MDHEN and CDR2 SYDVKM. CDR3 length: 12 amino acids. After removal of 6 bases from V and 3 bases from J, the junction contained 0 bases not matched to a gene. CDR3 in DNA: TGTGCCAGCAGGGACAGGGAAGAGACCCAGTACTTC. Translating it yields CASRDREETQYF.

The gene calls are TRBV19 and TRBJ2-5; 11 nucleotides align to TRBD1. Unmatched junction bases numbered 6, after V lost 10 bases and J lost 5 bases. The germline V gene encodes CDR1 LNHDA and CDR2 SQIVND (reference sequence). CDR3 length: 13 amino acids. The CDR3 sequence: CATHRDRGETQYF. CDR3 DNA: TGTGCCACCCACCGGGACAGGGGGGAGACCCAGTACTTC.

The CDR3, as DNA: TGTGCCAGCAGTGAATATCATCCCGGTGGGACAGGGGGTCAGCCCCAGCATTTT. Its translation is CASSEYHPGGTGGQPQHF. The rearrangement joins TRBV6-1 to TRBJ1-5; 11 nucleotides line up with TRBD1. CDR3 length: 18 residues. The J segment lost 6 bases and the V segment lost 2 bases, leaving 12 bases of the junction unmatched. Germline-derived CDR1 and CDR2 are MNHNS and SASEGT.

The chain has TRBV10-3 and TRBJ2-7; D unresolved. V dropped 4 bases and J dropped 2 bases, with 6 bases sitting between them. The CDR3 contains 12 residues. CDR1 ENHRY and CDR2 SYGVKD come from the germline V gene. The CDR3 here is CAISGTTYEQYF. CDR3 coding DNA: TGTGCCATCAGTGGGACGACCTACGAGCAGTACTTC.

V is TRBV28 and J is TRBJ2-7; maybe TRBD1 (6 bases). The CDR3 is made up of 22 amino acids. Germline V gene sequence: CDR1 MDHEN, CDR2 SYDVKM. Trimming took off 5 bases at V and 0 bases at J, with 35 bases between the two ends. The chain's CDR3 is CASSPYTLRQASHHASSYEQYF. In DNA, the CDR3 is TGTGCCAGCAGTCCCTACACCCTCCGACAGGCTTCACATCACGCAAGCTCCTACGAGCAGTACTTC.

This chain uses TRBV4-1 with TRBJ2-1; 11 nucleotides line up with TRBD2. The CDR3 consists of 16 residues. J was trimmed by 8 bases and V by 2 bases; bases with no gene match: 8. Per the germline V gene, CDR1 is MGHRA and CDR2 is YSYEKL. CDR3 residues: CASSQPSGRWNDEQFF. DNA for the CDR3: TGCGCCAGCAGCCAACCTAGCGGGAGGTGGAACGATGAGCAGTTCTTC.

On this clone: Within the sample, other DNA sequences also encode this same CDR3. This chain links TRBV18 with TRBJ2-7; D gene uncertain. The CDR3 runs 12 residues. With 6 bases removed from V and 0 bases from J, the gap between germline ends came to 6 bases. The germline V gene encodes CDR1 KGHSH and CDR2 LQKENI. The chain's CDR3 is CASSPGSYEQYF. The CDR3 DNA is TGTGCCAGCTCGCCCGGCTCCTACGAGCAGTACTTC.

The sample holds one count of this clone. The chain recombines TRBV29-1 with TRBJ2-1; 10 nucleotides align to TRBD2. Germline CDR1 is SQVTM and CDR2 is ANQGSEA. V lost 7 bases, J lost 6 bases, and 6 bases stayed unmatched. This CDR3 region has 13 residues. The CDR3 coding sequence is TGCAGCGGGCTAGCGGGGGAGGGCAATGAGCAGTTCTTC. This sequence encodes CSGLAGEGNEQFF.

V usage is TRBV5-1 and J usage is TRBJ2-2; D might be TRBD2 (6 bases). This CDR3 region has 14 residues. Germline V gene lookup returns CDR1 SGHRS and CDR2 YFSETQ. Trimming pared 2 bases from V and 3 bases from J, leaving 8 bases between. CDR3: CASSFGSYTGELFF. Written as DNA, the CDR3 is TGCGCCAGCAGCTTCGGGAGTTACACCGGGGAGCTGTTTTTT. Based on the CDR3 plus reference TRBV5-1 and TRBJ2-2, the full variable domain is KAGVTQTPRYLIKTRGQQVTLSCSPISGHRSVSWYQQTPGQGLQFLFEYFSETQRNKGNFPGRFSGRQFSNSRSEMNVSTLELGDSALYLCASSFGSYTGELFFGEGSRLTVL.

The gene calls are TRBV7-9 and TRBJ2-3; D is unclear. The CDR3 spans 17 residues. V gave up 3 bases and J gave up 0 bases, with 16 bases separating them. Germline V CDR1 and CDR2: SEHNR, FQNEAQ (reference sequence). CDR3 residues: CASSFSTYYISTDTQYF. The CDR3 DNA reads as TGTGCCAGCAGCTTTTCGACCTACTACATTAGCACAGATACGCAGTATTTT.

This clone is a singleton in its sample. The chain employs TRBV23-1 and TRBJ2-1, with 7 bases fitting TRBD2. TRBV23-1 is marked as an open reading frame, function uncertain. The CDR3 is 15 residues long. Trimming cost V 1 base and J 8 bases; bases outside gene matches: 8. Here the CDR3 reads CASSQFPGRAHEQFF. DNA for the CDR3: TGCGCCAGCAGTCAATTCCCGGGGAGGGCCCATGAGCAGTTCTTC.

The J gene is TRBJ2-3, the V gene TRBV6-5; 7 nucleotides line up with TRBD2. The CDR3 runs 13 residues. CDR1 is MNHEY and CDR2 is SVGAGI in the germline V gene. V lost 6 bases and J lost 5; bases outside the gene matches: 5. For the CDR3, the DNA is TGTGCCAGCAGCCGCGGGACTAAAGATACGCAGTATTTT. It translates to CASSRGTKDTQYF.

The gene calls are TRBV21-1 and TRBJ2-5; the DNA was not compared with TRBD2, the D call given in the table. TRBV21-1 is a pseudogene. The CDR3 sequence is 15 residues long. The CDR3 region has the DNA TGTGCCAGCAGCAACTTAGCGGGAGTACTCGAGACCCAGTACTTC. Protein: CASSNLAGVLETQYF.

The rearrangement joins TRBV27 to TRBJ2-7; TRBD2 matches 15 bases. This CDR3 comprises 19 residues. Germline V CDR1 and CDR2: MNHEY, SMNVEV (reference sequence). The junction had 11 bases not matched to a gene; V was cut back by 4 bases and J by 1 base. Here the CDR3 reads CASSSTGLAGGPESYEQYF. The CDR3 DNA follows: TGTGCCAGCAGTTCCACCGGACTAGCGGGAGGGCCAGAATCCTACGAGCAGTACTTC.

The chain uses TRBV5-4 and TRBJ2-1; a possible D gene is TRBD2 (7 bases). The V gene's germline CDR1 is SGHNT and CDR2 YYREEE (reference sequence). The CDR3 totals 14 residues. V was pared by 2 bases and J by 8 bases, with 14 bases between. The CDR3 is CASSFVEGGYEQFF. The CDR3 DNA follows: TGTGCCAGCAGCTTCGTTGAGGGGGGGTATGAGCAGTTCTTC.

The chain is built from TRBV18 and TRBJ1-2; 9 positions match TRBD1. CDR3 length: 14 residues. Germline CDR1 and CDR2: KGHSH and LQKENI. J lost 6 bases, V lost 1 base, and 3 bases had no gene match. In DNA form, the CDR3 reads TGTGCCAGCTCACCACGCGGACAGGGGAATGGCTACACCTTC. Its protein product is CASSPRGQGNGYTF.